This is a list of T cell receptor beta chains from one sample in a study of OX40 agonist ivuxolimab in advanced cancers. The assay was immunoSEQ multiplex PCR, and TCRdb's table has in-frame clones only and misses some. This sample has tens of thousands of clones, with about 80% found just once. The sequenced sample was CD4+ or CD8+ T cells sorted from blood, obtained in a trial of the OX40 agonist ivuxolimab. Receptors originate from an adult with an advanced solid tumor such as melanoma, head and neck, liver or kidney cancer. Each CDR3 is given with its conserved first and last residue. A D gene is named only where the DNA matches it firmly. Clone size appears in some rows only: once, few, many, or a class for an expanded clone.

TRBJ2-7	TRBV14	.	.	CASSQPGGAYEQYF	TGTGCCAGCAGCCAGCCCGGGGGCGCCTACGAGCAGTACTTC
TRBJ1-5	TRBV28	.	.	CASSWDWGQSQHF	TGTGCCAGCAGTTGGGACTGGGGTCAGTCCCAGCATTTT
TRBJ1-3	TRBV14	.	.	CASSQDENSGNTIYF	TGTGCCAGCAGCCAAGACGAGAACTCTGGAAACACCATATATTTT
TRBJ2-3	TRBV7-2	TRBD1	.	CASSKDRRSSVDTDTQYF	TGTGCCAGCAGCAAGGACAGGCGCAGCTCAGTCGATACAGATACGCAGTATTTT
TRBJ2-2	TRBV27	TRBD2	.	CASSSTRTSGGVGELFF	TGTGCCAGCAGTTCAACTCGGACTAGCGGGGGTGTCGGGGAGCTGTTTTTT
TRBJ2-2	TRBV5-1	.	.	CASSFPDTGELFF	TGCGCCAGCAGCTTTCCGGACACCGGGGAGCTGTTTTTT
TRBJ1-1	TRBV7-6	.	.	CASSLTGNTEAFF	TGTGCCAGCAGCCTAACGGGGAACACTGAAGCTTTCTTT
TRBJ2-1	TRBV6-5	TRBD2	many	CASSYSVAGGGNEQFF	TGTGCCAGCAGTTACAGTGTAGCGGGGGGGGGCAATGAGCAGTTCTTC
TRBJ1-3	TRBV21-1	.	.	CASRVDRKSGNTIYF	TGTGCCAGCAGGGTGGACAGGAAATCTGGAAACACCATATATTTT
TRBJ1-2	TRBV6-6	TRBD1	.	CASSSQGQGGYGYTF	TGTGCCAGCAGTTCGCAGGGACAGGGGGGCTATGGCTACACCTTC
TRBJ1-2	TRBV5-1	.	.	CASSFAPPDGYTF	TGCGCCAGCAGTTTTGCCCCCCCGGACGGCTACACCTTC
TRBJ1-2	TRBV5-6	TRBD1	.	CASSPGQGGYGYTF	TGTGCCAGCAGCCCAGGACAGGGGGGCTATGGCTACACCTTC
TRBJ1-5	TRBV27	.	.	CASSLWPRESNQPQHF	TGTGCCAGCAGTTTATGGCCTCGGGAAAGCAATCAGCCCCAGCATTTT
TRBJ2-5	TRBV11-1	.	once	CASSLGAGTQYF	TGTGCCAGCAGCCTCGGCGCGGGGACCCAGTACTTC
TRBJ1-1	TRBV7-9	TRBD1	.	CASSLGQGGGTEAFF	TGTGCCAGCAGCTTAGGTCAGGGGGGCGGCACTGAAGCTTTCTTT
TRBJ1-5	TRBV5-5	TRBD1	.	CASSQRTGAYQPQHF	TGTGCCAGCAGCCAACGGACAGGGGCTTATCAGCCCCAGCATTTT
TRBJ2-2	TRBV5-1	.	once	CASSSGRLDTGELFF	TGCGCCAGCAGCTCCGGGCGATTGGACACCGGGGAGCTGTTTTTT
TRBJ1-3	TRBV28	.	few	CASSSEVAGNTIYF	TGTGCCAGCAGCTCTGAGGTCGCGGGAAACACCATATATTTT
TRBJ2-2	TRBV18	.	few	CASSPPGGRDTGELFF	TGTGCCAGCTCACCACCCGGGGGGCGCGACACCGGGGAGCTGTTTTTT
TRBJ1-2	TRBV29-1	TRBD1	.	CSVRDRVSGGYGYTF	TGCAGCGTTCGGGACAGGGTATCAGGAGGCTATGGCTACACCTTC
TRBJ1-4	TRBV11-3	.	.	CASSLAGAKHEKLFF	TGTGCCAGCAGCTTAGCCGGCGCCAAGCATGAAAAACTGTTTTTT
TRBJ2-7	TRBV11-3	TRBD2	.	CASSFSSGSYEQYF	TGTGCCAGCAGCTTCTCTAGCGGCTCCTACGAGCAGTACTTC
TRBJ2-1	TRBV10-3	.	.	CAIKGGAGSYNEQFF	TGTGCCATAAAGGGGGGGGCTGGAAGCTACAATGAGCAGTTCTTC
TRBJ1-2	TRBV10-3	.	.	CAIGVSGYGYTF	TGTGCCATCGGTGTTTCAGGCTATGGCTACACCTTC
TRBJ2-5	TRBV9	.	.	CASSVLGAAAHGETQYF	TGTGCCAGCAGCGTATTGGGGGCCGCCGCTCATGGGGAGACCCAGTACTTC
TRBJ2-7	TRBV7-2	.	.	CASSLGRSYEQYF	TGTGCCAGCAGCTTAGGCAGGTCCTACGAGCAGTACTTC
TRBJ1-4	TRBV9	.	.	CASSPSATATNEKLFF	TGTGCCAGCAGCCCCAGTGCGACAGCAACTAATGAAAAACTGTTTTTT
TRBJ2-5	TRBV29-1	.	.	CSVLDSMRETQYF	TGCAGCGTGCTCGACAGTATGCGAGAGACCCAGTACTTC
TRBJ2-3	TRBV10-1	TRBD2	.	CASSAHHLPLAVDTDTQYF	TGCGCCAGCAGTGCCCACCACCTTCCACTAGCGGTAGATACAGATACGCAGTATTTT
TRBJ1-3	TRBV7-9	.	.	CASSLRGVTGNTIYF	TGTGCCAGCAGCTTACGTGGGGTAACAGGAAACACCATATATTTT
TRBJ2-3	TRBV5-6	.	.	CASSVQGIPDTQYF	TGTGCCAGCAGCGTCCAGGGGATCCCAGATACGCAGTATTTT
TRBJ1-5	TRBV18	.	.	CASSPSGNSNQPQHF	TGTGCCAGCTCACCATCCGGGAATAGCAATCAGCCCCAGCATTTT
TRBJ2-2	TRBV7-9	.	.	CASSLGVNSGELFF	TGTGCCAGCAGCTTAGGGGTCAACTCCGGGGAGCTGTTTTTT
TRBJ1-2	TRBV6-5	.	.	CAIRDSGSNYGYTF	TGTGCCATCCGGGATTCGGGCAGTAACTATGGCTACACCTTC
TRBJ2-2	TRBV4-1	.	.	CASSHPKSGLGGELFF	TGCGCCAGCAGCCACCCTAAGTCCGGTTTAGGCGGGGAGCTGTTTTTT
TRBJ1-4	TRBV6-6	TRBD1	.	CASSLGGGQNEKLFF	TGTGCCAGCAGTTTGGGTGGGGGACAGAATGAAAAACTGTTTTTT
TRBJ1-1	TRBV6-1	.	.	CASSVVGNTEAFF	TGTGCCAGCAGCGTCGTAGGTAACACTGAAGCTTTCTTT
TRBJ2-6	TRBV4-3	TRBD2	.	CASSQEAGEGANVLTF	TGCGCCAGCAGCCAAGAAGCGGGGGAAGGGGCCAACGTCCTGACTTTC
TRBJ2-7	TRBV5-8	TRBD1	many	CASSAGQGAAPHYEQYF	TGTGCCAGCAGCGCCGGACAGGGGGCAGCTCCACACTACGAGCAGTACTTC